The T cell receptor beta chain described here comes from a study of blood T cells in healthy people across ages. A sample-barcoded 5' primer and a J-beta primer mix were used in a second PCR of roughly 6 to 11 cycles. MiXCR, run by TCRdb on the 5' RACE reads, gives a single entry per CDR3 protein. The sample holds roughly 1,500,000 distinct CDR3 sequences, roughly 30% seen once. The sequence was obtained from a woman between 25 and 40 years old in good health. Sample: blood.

The CDR3 here is CASGYPDTQYF. The CDR3 DNA reads as TGTGCCAGCGGATATCCAGATACGCAGTATTTT. This sequence joins TRBV28 and TRBJ2-3; no clear D. The germline V and J ends were trimmed by 8 bases and 4 bases, with 7 bases remaining between them. Germline V gene data show CDR1 as MDHEN and CDR2 as SYDVKM. The CDR3 loop spans 11 amino acids.